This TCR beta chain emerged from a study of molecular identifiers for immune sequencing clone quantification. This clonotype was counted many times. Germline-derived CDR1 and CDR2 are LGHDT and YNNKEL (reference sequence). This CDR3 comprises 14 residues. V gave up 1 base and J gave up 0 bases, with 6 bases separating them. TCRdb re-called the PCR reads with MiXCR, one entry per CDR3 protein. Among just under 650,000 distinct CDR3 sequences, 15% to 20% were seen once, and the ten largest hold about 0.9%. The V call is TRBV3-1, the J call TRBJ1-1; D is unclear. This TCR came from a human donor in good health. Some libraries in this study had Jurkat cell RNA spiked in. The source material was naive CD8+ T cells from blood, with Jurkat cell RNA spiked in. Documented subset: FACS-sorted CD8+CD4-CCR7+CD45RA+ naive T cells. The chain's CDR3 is CASSQGVMNTEAFF. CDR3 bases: TGTGCCAGCAGCCAAGGCGTGATGAACACTGAAGCTTTCTTT.